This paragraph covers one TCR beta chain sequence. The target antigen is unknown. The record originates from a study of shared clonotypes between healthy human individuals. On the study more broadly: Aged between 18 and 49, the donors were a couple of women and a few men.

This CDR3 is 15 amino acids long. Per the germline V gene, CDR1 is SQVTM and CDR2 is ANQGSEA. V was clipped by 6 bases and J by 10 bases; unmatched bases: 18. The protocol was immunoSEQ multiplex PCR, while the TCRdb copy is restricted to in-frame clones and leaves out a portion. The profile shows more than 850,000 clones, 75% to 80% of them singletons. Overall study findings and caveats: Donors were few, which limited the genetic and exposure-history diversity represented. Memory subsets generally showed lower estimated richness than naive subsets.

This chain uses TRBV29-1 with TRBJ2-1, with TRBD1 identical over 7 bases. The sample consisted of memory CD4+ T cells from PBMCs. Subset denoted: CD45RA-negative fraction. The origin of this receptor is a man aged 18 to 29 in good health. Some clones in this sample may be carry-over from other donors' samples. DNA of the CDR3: TGCAGCGTCAGGGGGACGTCCACATGGTACAGCGAGCAGTTCTTC. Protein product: CSVRGTSTWYSEQFF.